This is a list of T cell receptor beta chains from one sample in a study of blood T cell repertoires in COVID-19. Clones were sequenced by immunoSEQ multiplex PCR, and TCRdb holds only the in-frame ones, with some missing. The sample comprises just over 250,000 clones, about 80% of which are singletons, and approximately 4% rests with the top ten. Material for sequencing was PBMCs or T cells enriched from blood (not recorded which). The receptor source for this set is a man younger than 40 with acute COVID-19. The CDR3 runs from the conserved cysteine through the conserved F or W.

TRBJ2-5	TRBV29-1	CSVEPPGVLETQYF
TRBJ1-2	TRBV18	CASSPSGQGAHGYTF
TRBJ1-5	TRBV5-1	CASSPTGNNQPQHF
TRBJ2-1	TRBV15	CATSRGLAGSSYNEQFF
TRBJ1-2	TRBV29-1	CSVDQKEGNGYTF
TRBJ2-1	TRBV29-1	CSALGSGRALGNEQFF
TRBJ1-4	TRBV27	CASSLLGQKLFF
TRBJ1-1	TRBV28	CASDDTGGAAEAFF
TRBJ2-2	TRBV7-7	CASSPRPGGGTGELFF
TRBJ2-1	TRBV5-5	CASSSGQAVYNEQFF
TRBJ1-2	TRBV14	CASSRDISYGYTF
TRBJ1-2	TRBV18	CASSQGQGKGYGYTF
TRBJ1-2	TRBV6-5	CASSSGRGENYGYTF
TRBJ2-1	TRBV21-1	CASSQTTSGGGDNEQFF
TRBJ2-2	TRBV15	CATSSFGVGVNTGELFF
TRBJ2-2	TRBV6-2/TRBV6-3	CASSYARTDYTGELFF
TRBJ1-4	TRBV6-2/TRBV6-3	CASSYSSTGGEKLFF
TRBJ1-1	TRBV11-3	CASSLDEGTEAFF
TRBJ2-1	TRBV27	CASSSLLARSYNEQFF
TRBJ1-1	TRBV18	CASSQETAAAFF
TRBJ2-3	TRBV15	CATKQGGGIGTDTQYF
TRBJ2-3	TRBV7-2	CASSSRTVRASDTQYF
TRBJ1-3	TRBV9	CASSAVGNTIYF
TRBJ1-5	TRBV5-5	CASSVDTNQPQHF
TRBJ2-1	TRBV13	CASSYYGNEQFF
TRBJ2-2	TRBV27	CASSSGGGGELFF
TRBJ1-1	TRBV29-1	CSVELGPEAFF
TRBJ1-5	TRBV19	CASSIGGGQGSNQPQHF
TRBJ2-5	TRBV18	CASSPPLAGEVETQYF
TRBJ2-3	TRBV29-1	CSGTGTGALGSQYF
TRBJ1-6	TRBV5-5	CASSPRGQAASPLHF
TRBJ2-3	TRBV6-5	CASSGLAGRDTQYF
TRBJ2-3	TRBV11-3	CASRPGGIDTQYF
TRBJ2-5	TRBV29-1	CSVDGAGSEETQYF
TRBJ1-1	TRBV19	CASSPDRVTEAFF
TRBJ1-5	TRBV15	CATSRLADRGPGQPQHF
TRBJ1-6	TRBV7-9	CASSLGTGDSPLHF
TRBJ2-1	TRBV7-2	CASSPGTSLSYNEQFF
TRBJ2-5	TRBV6-5	CASDTRGQGKETQYF
TRBJ1-3	TRBV2	CASSEGAGTGNTIYF